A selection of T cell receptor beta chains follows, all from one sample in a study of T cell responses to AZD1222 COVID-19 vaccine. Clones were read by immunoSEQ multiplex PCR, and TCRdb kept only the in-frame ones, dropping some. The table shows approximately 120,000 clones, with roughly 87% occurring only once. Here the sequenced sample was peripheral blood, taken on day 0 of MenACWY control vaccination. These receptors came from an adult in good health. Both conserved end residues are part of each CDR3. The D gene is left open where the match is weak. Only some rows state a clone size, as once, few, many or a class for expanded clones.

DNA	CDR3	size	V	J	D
TGTGCCAGCAGCCCCGCACCGGGACAGCTCTACGAGCAGTACTTC	CASSPAPGQLYEQYF	.	TRBV11-3	TRBJ2-7	TRBD1
TGTGGGAGCGGGTCATCCACCGGGGAGCTGTTTTTT	CGSGSSTGELFF	.	TRBV18	TRBJ2-2	.
TGTGCCAGCAGCCTTTCGGGACAACTCACTGAAGCTTTCTTT	CASSLSGQLTEAFF	.	TRBV5-6	TRBJ1-1	.
TGTGCCAGCAGTGAACGAGAGAACACTGAAGCTTTCTTT	CASSERENTEAFF	few	TRBV6-1	TRBJ1-1	.
TGTGCCAGCACCCCCACAGGAGCGAACACCGGGGAGCTGTTTTTT	CASTPTGANTGELFF	.	TRBV7-9	TRBJ2-2	.
TGTGCCACCAGCAGCCGGGACAGGTCGTCCTATGGCTACACCTTC	CATSSRDRSSYGYTF	.	TRBV15	TRBJ1-2	TRBD1
TGTGCCAGCTCGTCGGGGGAAAGTGGCTACACCTTC	CASSSGESGYTF	.	TRBV28	TRBJ1-2	.
TGTGCCAGCAGCCTCCCCCCAGGGAACGCTTTCTTT	CASSLPPGNAFF	.	TRBV7-2	TRBJ1-1	.
TGCGCCAGCAGCTTGACAGGACTGTACGAGCAGTACTTC	CASSLTGLYEQYF	.	TRBV5-1	TRBJ2-7	.
TGTGCCAGTAGTATAGGTCCTAGCGGCTACACCTTC	CASSIGPSGYTF	.	TRBV19	TRBJ1-2	.
TGTGCCATCAGTGGGGGACTAGCGGGAGGGCCAGATACGCAGTATTTT	CAISGGLAGGPDTQYF	.	TRBV10-3	TRBJ2-3	TRBD2
TGTGCCAGCGAGCCGGGACAGGGAAATTCACCCCTCCACTTT	CASEPGQGNSPLHF	once	TRBV19	TRBJ1-6	TRBD1
TGTGCCATCAGTGAAGAAAGGACGGTCAATTCACCCCTCCACTTT	CAISEERTVNSPLHF	.	TRBV10-3	TRBJ1-6	.
TGTGCCAGCAGCCTGCAGGGCCCCACTGAAGCTTTCTTT	CASSLQGPTEAFF	.	TRBV6-5	TRBJ1-1	.
TGTGCCAGCAGCCCTTCACAGGACCGGTATGGCTACACCTTC	CASSPSQDRYGYTF	.	TRBV5-4	TRBJ1-2	.
TGTGCCAGCAGCTTAGGGGCAGCGGTAGAGCAGTACTTC	CASSLGAAVEQYF	.	TRBV11-2	TRBJ2-7	.
TGTGCCAGCAGTTACCTAACAGGGGGGACTGGCTACACCTTC	CASSYLTGGTGYTF	.	TRBV6-2/TRBV6-3	TRBJ1-2	TRBD1
TGTGCCAGCACCATGGACGGGATCGGTCCCCAGCATTTT	CASTMDGIGPQHF	.	TRBV7-8	TRBJ1-5	.
TGTGCCAGCTCACCCCAGGGCGATGGCTACACCTTC	CASSPQGDGYTF	once	TRBV18	TRBJ1-2	.
TGTGCCAGCAGCTTAGAGGTTCAGACCGGGGAGCTGTTTTTT	CASSLEVQTGELFF	.	TRBV7-6	TRBJ2-2	.
TGTGCCAGCAGCTCTCTAGCCCGGGGCATATATTTT	CASSSLARGIYF	once	TRBV9	TRBJ1-3	.
TGTGCCAGCACGTCGGCAGGGCTCCACGAGCAGTACTTC	CASTSAGLHEQYF	.	TRBV25-1	TRBJ2-7	.
TGTGCCAGCCCGAGGACAGGGGCGGGTGAAGCTTTCTTT	CASPRTGAGEAFF	.	TRBV2	TRBJ1-1	TRBD1
TGTGCCAGCAGTTATTCCCCGGGACAGAACTACGAGCAGTACTTC	CASSYSPGQNYEQYF	once	TRBV6-5	TRBJ2-7	TRBD1
TGTGCCAGCAGTTACTCGAGCGGGGGCGGTGAAAAACTGTTTTTT	CASSYSSGGGEKLFF	.	TRBV6-5	TRBJ1-4	.
TGTGCCAGCAGTAGATCCCAGGGTTCGAACTATGGCTACACCTTC	CASSRSQGSNYGYTF	.	TRBV6-4	TRBJ1-2	.
TGTGCCAGCAGCCCCACCCCCCGACAGAACACTGAAGCTTTCTTT	CASSPTPRQNTEAFF	.	TRBV3-1/TRBV3-2	TRBJ1-1	.
TGTGCCAGCAGCTTAGCTCAGGGCCGCACCGGGGAGCTGTTTTTT	CASSLAQGRTGELFF	.	TRBV7-9	TRBJ2-2	.
TGCGCCAGCAGGACAGGGGCGCTTTCCTACGAGCAGTACTTC	CASRTGALSYEQYF	.	TRBV5-1	TRBJ2-7	TRBD1
TGCGCCAGCAGCGTGACAGAGAACTATGGCTACACCTTC	CASSVTENYGYTF	.	TRBV5-1	TRBJ1-2	.
TGTGCCAGCTCACCAAACGCGGGACACACGAACACCGGGGAGCTGTTTTTT	CASSPNAGHTNTGELFF	.	TRBV18	TRBJ2-2	.
TGTGCCAGCAGCCGGACAGGGGCCTCTAGCAATCAGCCCCAGCATTTT	CASSRTGASSNQPQHF	.	TRBV5-8	TRBJ1-5	TRBD1
TGTGCCAGCAGCTTAGCGTCGGAGGGCACCGGGGAGCTGTTTTTT	CASSLASEGTGELFF	.	TRBV7-8	TRBJ2-2	.
TGCGCCAGCAGCCAAGAAGCTAGGACACCCCGCTATGGCTACACCTTC	CASSQEARTPRYGYTF	.	TRBV4-1	TRBJ1-2	.
TGTGCCAGCAGCTCCCACAGGGGCGATAGCAATCAGCCCCAGCATTTT	CASSSHRGDSNQPQHF	.	TRBV6-2/TRBV6-3	TRBJ1-5	TRBD1
TGTGCCAGCTCACCCTCCGGGCGACAGGGGGTATGGAACTATGGCTACACCTTC	CASSPSGRQGVWNYGYTF	few	TRBV18	TRBJ1-2	TRBD1
TGTGCCAGTACCACAACAGGGGGCTTTGACTATGGCTACACCTTC	CASTTTGGFDYGYTF	few	TRBV19	TRBJ1-2	TRBD1
TGTGCCTGGAGTGACACAGGGGTAGGAAACACCATATATTTT	CAWSDTGVGNTIYF	.	TRBV30	TRBJ1-3	TRBD1
TGTGCCAGCAGCCTAGGGGACAGGGGTAACACTGAAGCTTTCTTT	CASSLGDRGNTEAFF	.	TRBV9	TRBJ1-1	TRBD1
TGTGCCAGCAGCTTAGTTTCTAGCGGGGGATCCTACAATGAGCAGTTCTTC	CASSLVSSGGSYNEQFF	once	TRBV7-2	TRBJ2-1	TRBD2
TGTGCCAGCAGCCACCAGGGAGGGGAAAAACTGTTTTTT	CASSHQGGEKLFF	few	TRBV3-1/TRBV3-2	TRBJ1-4	.
TGTGCCAGTAGGACCACACTTCCAGGGCGGAACACTGAAGCTTTCTTT	CASRTTLPGRNTEAFF	.	TRBV19	TRBJ1-1	.
TGTGCCATCAGCCAGGACAGCTCCTACGAGCAGTACTTC	CAISQDSSYEQYF	.	TRBV10-3	TRBJ2-7	.
TGTGCCAGCAGTTACTCGTTTATGGACGCGAATCTGAACACTGAAGCTTTCTTT	CASSYSFMDANLNTEAFF	.	TRBV6-2/TRBV6-3	TRBJ1-1	.
TGTGCCAGCAGTTCCCAGGGGGCTCGTCGTGGCTACACCTTC	CASSSQGARRGYTF	.	TRBV28	TRBJ1-2	TRBD1
TGTGCCAGCAGCGTCAGGGACAGGGGGCTGACCGGGGAGCTGTTTTTT	CASSVRDRGLTGELFF	once	TRBV9	TRBJ2-2	TRBD1
TGCGCCAGCAGCCAGGGGCCTTTACACACCGGGGAGCTGTTTTTT	CASSQGPLHTGELFF	.	TRBV4-3	TRBJ2-2	.
TGTGCCTGGAGTGTATTTAGAGGGGGTCACCGCTCCATGAACACTGAAGCTTTCTTT	CAWSVFRGGHRSMNTEAFF	few	TRBV30	TRBJ1-1	.
TGTGCCAGCAGCACCCGGACTTTTTCGGAAGGCTACACCTTC	CASSTRTFSEGYTF	.	TRBV7-2	TRBJ1-2	.
TGTGCCACCAGCAGTCAACAGGGGCTCATGTTTGGCTACACCTTC	CATSSQQGLMFGYTF	few	TRBV15	TRBJ1-2	TRBD1
TGCGCCAGCAGCCCCCAGAGGGATTCACCCCTCCACTTT	CASSPQRDSPLHF	.	TRBV5-1	TRBJ1-6	.
TGTGCCAGCAGAAAGGGAGGGGAGTACACTGAAGCTTTCTTT	CASRKGGEYTEAFF	.	TRBV25-1	TRBJ1-1	.
TGCGCCAGCAGCTTGCCTAGCGGGCCACATAGCTCCTACAATGAGCAGTTCTTC	CASSLPSGPHSSYNEQFF	.	TRBV5-1	TRBJ2-1	TRBD2
TGTGCCAGCAGCTTAGATAGCGGAGCCTACGAGCAGTACTTC	CASSLDSGAYEQYF	.	TRBV7-9	TRBJ2-7	.
TGTGCCAGCAGCTTGTCGGCGGGACTAGCGGGAGCCTACGAGCAGTACTTC	CASSLSAGLAGAYEQYF	.	TRBV5-5	TRBJ2-7	TRBD2
TGTGCCAGCAGTAAACGTACTGAAGCTTTCTTT	CASSKRTEAFF	.	TRBV2	TRBJ1-1	.
TGTGCCAGCAGCTCGGACACTAATTCACCCCTCCACTTT	CASSSDTNSPLHF	.	TRBV7-3	TRBJ1-6	.